This TCR beta chain was captured in a study of cytomegalovirus exposure and HLA in healthy donors. Study-wide results and limits: An analysis done earlier found most TCR beta V segments productive about 87% or about 30% of the time. Follow-up analysis seemed to connect common viral pathogens with several of the most significant clusters identified. CMV serostatus alone was available as immune exposure information.

This PCR relied on a set of 60 Vbeta primers and 13 Jbeta primers. Clones were read by immunoSEQ multiplex PCR, and TCRdb kept only the in-frame ones, dropping some. The table records 170,000 or so clones, about 80% of them present only once. Of note for this clone: Antigen: not known.

The CDR3 contains 17 residues. The receptor comes from a man between 60 and 75 years old in good health and CMV-seronegative. This chain uses TRBV21-1 with TRBJ2-3; the table's TRBD2 call for D was not verified on the DNA. TRBV21-1 is classified as a pseudogene. Sequenced input: PBMCs. The CDR3 loop reads CASRGSGRIVPVYTQYF. In DNA form, the CDR3 reads TGTGCCAGCAGAGGGAGCGGGAGGATTGTTCCCGTTTATACGCAGTATTTT.